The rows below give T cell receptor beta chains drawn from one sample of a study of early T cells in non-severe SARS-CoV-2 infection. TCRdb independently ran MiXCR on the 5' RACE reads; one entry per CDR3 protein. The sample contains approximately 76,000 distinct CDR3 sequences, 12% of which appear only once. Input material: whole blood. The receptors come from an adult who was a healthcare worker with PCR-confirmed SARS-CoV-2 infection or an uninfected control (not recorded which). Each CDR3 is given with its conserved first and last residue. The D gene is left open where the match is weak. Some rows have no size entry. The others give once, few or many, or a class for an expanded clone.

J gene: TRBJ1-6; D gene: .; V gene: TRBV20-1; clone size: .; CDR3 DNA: TGCAGTGCTAGAGACTGGGTGTCAGGGGAATCACCCCTCCACTTT; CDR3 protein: CSARDWVSGESPLHF
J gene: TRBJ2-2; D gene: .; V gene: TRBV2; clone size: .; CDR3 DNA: TGTGCCGTCCTCGGGGAGTGGGCCACCGGGGAGCTGTTTTTT; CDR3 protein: CAVLGEWATGELFF
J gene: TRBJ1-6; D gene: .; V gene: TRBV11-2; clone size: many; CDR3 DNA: TGTGCCAGCAGCTTAGATCTTCCCCCTCTAAACTATAATTCACCCCTCCACTTT; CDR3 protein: CASSLDLPPLNYNSPLHF
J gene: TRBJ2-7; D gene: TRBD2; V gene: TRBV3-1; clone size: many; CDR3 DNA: TGTGCCAGCAGCCAAGAGGTAGCGGGAGGCCACGAGCAGTACTTC; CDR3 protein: CASSQEVAGGHEQYF
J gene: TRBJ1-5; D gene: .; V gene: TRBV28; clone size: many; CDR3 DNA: TGTGCCAGCAGTCCTAGGGGGGCGCAGCCCCAGCATTTT; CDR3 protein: CASSPRGAQPQHF
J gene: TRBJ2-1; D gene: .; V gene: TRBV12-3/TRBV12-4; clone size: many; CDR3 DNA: TGTGCCAGCAGTTTGCCGGGTGCGTCCTACAATGAGCAGTTCTTC; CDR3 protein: CASSLPGASYNEQFF
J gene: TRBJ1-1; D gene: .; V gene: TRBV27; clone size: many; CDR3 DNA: TGTGCCAGCACGTCTCGCGGGGCCACTGAAGCTTTCTTT; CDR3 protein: CASTSRGATEAFF
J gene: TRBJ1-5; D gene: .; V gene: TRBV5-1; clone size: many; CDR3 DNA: TGCGCCAGCAGCTTGAACGGAGATAGCAATCAGCCCCAGCATTTT; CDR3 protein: CASSLNGDSNQPQHF
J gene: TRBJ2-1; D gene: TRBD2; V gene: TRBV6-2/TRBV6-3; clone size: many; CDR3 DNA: TGTGCCAGCAGGTACAGCGGGAGATCCTCCTACAATGAGCAGTTCTTC; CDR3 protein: CASRYSGRSSYNEQFF
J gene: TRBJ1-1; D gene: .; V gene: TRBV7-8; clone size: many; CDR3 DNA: TGTGCCAGCAGCCCCAAGGGAACTGAAGCTTTCTTT; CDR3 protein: CASSPKGTEAFF
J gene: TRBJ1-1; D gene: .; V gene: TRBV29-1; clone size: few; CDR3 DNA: TGCAGCGTTGAGTTCAGACTGATGAACACTGAAGCTTTCTTT; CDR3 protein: CSVEFRLMNTEAFF
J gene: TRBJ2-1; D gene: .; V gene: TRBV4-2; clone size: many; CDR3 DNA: TGTGCCAGCAGCCTAGGGTACAATGAGCAGTTCTTC; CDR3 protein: CASSLGYNEQFF
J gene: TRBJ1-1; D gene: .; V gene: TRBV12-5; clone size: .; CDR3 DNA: TGTGCTAGTGGTCCTAGCAGGGGAGGAACTGAAGTTTTCTTT; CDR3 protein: CASGPSRGGTEVFF
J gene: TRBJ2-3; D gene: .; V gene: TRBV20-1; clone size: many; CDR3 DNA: TGCAGTGTCCAGGCGGATACGCAGTATTTT; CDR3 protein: CSVQADTQYF
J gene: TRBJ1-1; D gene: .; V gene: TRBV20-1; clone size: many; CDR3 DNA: TGCAGTGCTATCGGACAGTTGAACACTGAAGCTTTCTTT; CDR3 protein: CSAIGQLNTEAFF
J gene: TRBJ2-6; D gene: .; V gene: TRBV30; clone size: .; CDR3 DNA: TGTGCCTGGAGGGCGCCTAGGGCATGGTCTGGGGCCAACGTCCTGACTTTC; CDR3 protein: CAWRAPRAWSGANVLTF
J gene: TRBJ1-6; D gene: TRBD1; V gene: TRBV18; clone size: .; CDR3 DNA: TGTGTCAGCTCACCAAACAGGGGGGATTCACCCCTCCACTTT; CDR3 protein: CVSSPNRGDSPLHF
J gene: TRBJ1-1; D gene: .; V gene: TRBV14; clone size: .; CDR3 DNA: TGTGCCAGCAGCCAGACGGGGCCCTTCGGCACTGAAGCTTTCTTT; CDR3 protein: CASSQTGPFGTEAFF
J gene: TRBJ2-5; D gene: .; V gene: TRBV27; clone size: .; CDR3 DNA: TGTGCCAGCAGTTTATTCCGGGGTCTAGAGACCCAGTACTTC; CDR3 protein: CASSLFRGLETQYF
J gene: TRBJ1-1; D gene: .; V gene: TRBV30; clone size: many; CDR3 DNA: TGTGCCTGGAGTGTATGGGGAGGTGCGAACACTGAAGCTTTCTTT; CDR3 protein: CAWSVWGGANTEAFF
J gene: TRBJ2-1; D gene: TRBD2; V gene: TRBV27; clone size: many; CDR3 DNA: TGTGCCAGCAGTTGGGCCGGGACTAGCGACAATGAGCAGTTCTTC; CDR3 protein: CASSWAGTSDNEQFF
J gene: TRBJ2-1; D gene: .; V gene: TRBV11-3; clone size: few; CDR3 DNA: TGTGCCAGCAGCTTAGTTCGGCGGGAGCAGTTCTTC; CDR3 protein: CASSLVRREQFF
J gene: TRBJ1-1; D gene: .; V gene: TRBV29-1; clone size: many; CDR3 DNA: TGCAGCTCATCCCTGAACACTGAAGCTTTCTTT; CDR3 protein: CSSSLNTEAFF
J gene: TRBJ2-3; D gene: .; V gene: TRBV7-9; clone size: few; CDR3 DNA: TGTGCCTCGGGCACAGATACGCAGTATTTT; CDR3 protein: CASGTDTQYF
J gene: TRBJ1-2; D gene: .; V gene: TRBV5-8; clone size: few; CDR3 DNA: TGTGCCAGCAGCTTGGGTCTGGAATGGAACTATGGCTACACCTTC; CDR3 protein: CASSLGLEWNYGYTF
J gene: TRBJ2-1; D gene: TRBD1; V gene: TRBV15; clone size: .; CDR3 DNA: TGTGCCACCAGCTCACCCAAGGACAGGGGCAATGAGCAGTTCTTC; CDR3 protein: CATSSPKDRGNEQFF
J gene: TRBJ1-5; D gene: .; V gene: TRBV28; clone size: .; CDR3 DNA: TGTGCCAGCAGTTCCCCAGCAGGGTACGCTCAGCCCCAGCATTTT; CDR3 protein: CASSSPAGYAQPQHF
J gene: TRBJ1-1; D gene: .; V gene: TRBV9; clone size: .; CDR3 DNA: TGTGCCAGCAGCGTAGTGGGGGGCGGCACTGAAGCTTTCTTT; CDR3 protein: CASSVVGGGTEAFF
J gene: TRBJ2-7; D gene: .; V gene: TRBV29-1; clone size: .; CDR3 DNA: TGCAGCGTTGGGGAGATGGCGAGGAGCTCCTACGAGCAGTACTTC; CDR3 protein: CSVGEMARSSYEQYF
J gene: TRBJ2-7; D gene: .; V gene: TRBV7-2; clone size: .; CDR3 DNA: TGTGCCAGCAGCTTAAGAGCTGCTCTCTCCTACGAGCAGTACTTC; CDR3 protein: CASSLRAALSYEQYF
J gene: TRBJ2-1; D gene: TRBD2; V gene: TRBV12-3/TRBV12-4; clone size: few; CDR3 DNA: TGTGCCAGCAATTCAGGCGGACTAGCGGGAGTCGATGAGCAGTTCTTC; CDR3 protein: CASNSGGLAGVDEQFF
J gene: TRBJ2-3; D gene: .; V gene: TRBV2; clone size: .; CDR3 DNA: TGTGCCAGCAGTTTTCAGGGAATTCGGACAGATACGCAGTATTTT; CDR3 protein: CASSFQGIRTDTQYF
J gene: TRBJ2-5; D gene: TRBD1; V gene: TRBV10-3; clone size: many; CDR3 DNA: TGTGCCATCAGCCTTGGACAGGCGGGAGAGACCCAGTACTTC; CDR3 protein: CAISLGQAGETQYF
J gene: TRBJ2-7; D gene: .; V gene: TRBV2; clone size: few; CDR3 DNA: TGTGCCAGCAGTGAATTGGAATACGAGCAGTACTTC; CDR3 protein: CASSELEYEQYF
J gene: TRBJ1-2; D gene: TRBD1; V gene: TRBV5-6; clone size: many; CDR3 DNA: TGCGCCAGCAGCTGGCGGGTCCCGGGACAGTTCTATGGCTACACCTTC; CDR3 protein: CASSWRVPGQFYGYTF
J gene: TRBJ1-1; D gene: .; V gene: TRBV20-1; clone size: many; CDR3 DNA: TGCAGTGCTGTAATTCCGGGACACCAGAACACTGAAGCTTTCTTT; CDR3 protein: CSAVIPGHQNTEAFF
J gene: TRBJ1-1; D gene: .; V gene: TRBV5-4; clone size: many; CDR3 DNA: TGTGCCAGCAGCTTGCCCGGACCGAGGAACACTGAAGCTTTCTTT; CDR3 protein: CASSLPGPRNTEAFF
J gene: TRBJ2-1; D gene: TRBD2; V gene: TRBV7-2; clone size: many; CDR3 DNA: TGTGCCAGCAGCTTAACTAGCGGGCCTTACAATGAGCAGTTCTTC; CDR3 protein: CASSLTSGPYNEQFF
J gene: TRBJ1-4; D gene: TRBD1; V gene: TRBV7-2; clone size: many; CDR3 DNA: TGTGCCAGCAGCTTAACCGGACAGGTGAAGAAAAAACTGTTTTTT; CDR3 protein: CASSLTGQVKKKLFF
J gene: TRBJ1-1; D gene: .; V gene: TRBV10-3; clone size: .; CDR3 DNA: TGTGCCATCAGTGAGAGGGGCGGTTACACTGAAGCTTTCTTT; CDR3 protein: CAISERGGYTEAFF
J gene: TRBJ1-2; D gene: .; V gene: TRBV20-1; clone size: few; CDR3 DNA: TGCAGTGCTAGAGATGGGTCAGACTATGGCTACACCTTC; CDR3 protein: CSARDGSDYGYTF
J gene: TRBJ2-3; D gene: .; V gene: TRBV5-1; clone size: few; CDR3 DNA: TGCGCCAGCAGCCCGGTAGGGGGGGAGGATACGCAGTATTTT; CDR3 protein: CASSPVGGEDTQYF
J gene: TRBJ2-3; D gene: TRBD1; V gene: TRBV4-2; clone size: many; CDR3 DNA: TGTGCCAGCAGCCAAGAGGGACAGCCGCGCACAGATACGCAGTATTTT; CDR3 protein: CASSQEGQPRTDTQYF
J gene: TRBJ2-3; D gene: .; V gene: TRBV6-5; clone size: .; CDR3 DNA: TGTGCCAGCAGTCTAGGACTACCAAACACAGATACGCAGTATTTT; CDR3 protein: CASSLGLPNTDTQYF
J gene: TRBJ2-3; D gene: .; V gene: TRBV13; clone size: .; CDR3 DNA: TGTGCCAGCAAAGGTCGGGGTAACACAGATACGCAGTATTTT; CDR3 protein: CASKGRGNTDTQYF